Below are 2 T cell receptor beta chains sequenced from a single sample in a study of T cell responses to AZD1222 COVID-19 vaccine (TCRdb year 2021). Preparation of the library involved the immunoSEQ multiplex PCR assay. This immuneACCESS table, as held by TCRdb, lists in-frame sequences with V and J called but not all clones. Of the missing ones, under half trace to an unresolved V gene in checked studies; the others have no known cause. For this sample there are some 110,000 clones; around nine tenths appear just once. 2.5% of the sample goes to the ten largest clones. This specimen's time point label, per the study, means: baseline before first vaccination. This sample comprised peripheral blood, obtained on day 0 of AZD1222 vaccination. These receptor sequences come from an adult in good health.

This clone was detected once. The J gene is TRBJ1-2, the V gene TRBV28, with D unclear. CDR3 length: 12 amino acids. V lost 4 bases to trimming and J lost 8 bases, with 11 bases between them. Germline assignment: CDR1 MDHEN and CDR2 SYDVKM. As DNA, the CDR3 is TGTGCCAGCAGTTGGACCCGGCGGGGCTACACCTTC. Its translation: CASSWTRRGYTF.

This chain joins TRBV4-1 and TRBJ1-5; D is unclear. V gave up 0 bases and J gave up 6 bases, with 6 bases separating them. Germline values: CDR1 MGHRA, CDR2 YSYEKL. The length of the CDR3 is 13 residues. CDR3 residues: CASSQEDLQPQHF. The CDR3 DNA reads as TGCGCCAGCAGCCAAGAGGACCTTCAGCCCCAGCATTTT.